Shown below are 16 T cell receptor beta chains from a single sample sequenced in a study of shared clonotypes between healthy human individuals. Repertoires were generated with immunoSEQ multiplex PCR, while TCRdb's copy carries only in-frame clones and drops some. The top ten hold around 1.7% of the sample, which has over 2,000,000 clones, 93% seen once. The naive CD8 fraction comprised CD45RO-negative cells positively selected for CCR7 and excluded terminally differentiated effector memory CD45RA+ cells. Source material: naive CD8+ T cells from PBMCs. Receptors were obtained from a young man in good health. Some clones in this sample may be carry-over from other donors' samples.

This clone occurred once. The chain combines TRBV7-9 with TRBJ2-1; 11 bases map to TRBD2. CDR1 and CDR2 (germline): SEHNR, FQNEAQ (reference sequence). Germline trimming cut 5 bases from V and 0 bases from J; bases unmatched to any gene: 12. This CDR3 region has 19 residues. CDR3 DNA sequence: TGTGCCAGCAGCCTCCCCCCACTAGCGGGAGCCTTCTCCTACAATGAGCAGTTCTTC. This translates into CASSLPPLAGAFSYNEQFF.

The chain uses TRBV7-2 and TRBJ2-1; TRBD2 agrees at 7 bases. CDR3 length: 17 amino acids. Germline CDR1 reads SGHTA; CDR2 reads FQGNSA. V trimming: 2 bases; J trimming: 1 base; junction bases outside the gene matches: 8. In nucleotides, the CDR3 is TGTGCCAGCAGCTTACATCCGGGAGGCACATCCTACAATGAGCAGTTCTTC. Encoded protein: CASSLHPGGTSYNEQFF.

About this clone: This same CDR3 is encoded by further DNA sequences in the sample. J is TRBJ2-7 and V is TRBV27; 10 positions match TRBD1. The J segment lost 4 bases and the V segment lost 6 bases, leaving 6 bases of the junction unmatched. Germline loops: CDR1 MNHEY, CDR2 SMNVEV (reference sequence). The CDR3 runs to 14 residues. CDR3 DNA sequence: TGTGCCAGCAGCGTCGGGACAGGGGATTACGAGCAGTACTTC. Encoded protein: CASSVGTGDYEQYF.

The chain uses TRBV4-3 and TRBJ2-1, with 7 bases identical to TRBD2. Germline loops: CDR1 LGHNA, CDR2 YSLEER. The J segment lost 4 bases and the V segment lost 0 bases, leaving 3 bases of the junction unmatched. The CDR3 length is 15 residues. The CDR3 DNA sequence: TGCGCCAGCAGCCAAGATCAGGGACTATACAATGAGCAGTTCTTC. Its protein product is CASSQDQGLYNEQFF.

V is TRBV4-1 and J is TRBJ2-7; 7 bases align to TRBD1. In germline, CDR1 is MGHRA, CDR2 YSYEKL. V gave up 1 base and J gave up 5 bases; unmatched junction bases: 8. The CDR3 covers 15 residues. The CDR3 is CASSQGLTGTHEQYF. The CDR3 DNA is TGCGCCAGCAGCCAAGGCCTGACAGGGACCCACGAGCAGTACTTC.

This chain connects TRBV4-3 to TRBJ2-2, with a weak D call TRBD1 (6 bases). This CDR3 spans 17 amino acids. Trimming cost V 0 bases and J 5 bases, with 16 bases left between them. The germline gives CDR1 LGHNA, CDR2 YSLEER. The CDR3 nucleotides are TGCGCCAGCAGCCAAGATTCCGCAGGGGCGATGACCGGGGAGCTGTTTTTT. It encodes CASSQDSAGAMTGELFF.

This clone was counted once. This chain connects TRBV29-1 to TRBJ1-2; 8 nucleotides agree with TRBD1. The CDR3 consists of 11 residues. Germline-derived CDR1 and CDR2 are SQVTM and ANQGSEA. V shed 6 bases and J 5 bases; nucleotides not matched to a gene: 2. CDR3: CSVRDRYGYTF. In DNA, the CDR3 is TGCAGCGTAAGGGACAGGTATGGCTACACCTTC. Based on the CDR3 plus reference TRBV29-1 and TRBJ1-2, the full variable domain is SAVISQKPSRDICQRGTSLTIQCQVDSQVTMMFWYRQQPGQSLTLIATANQGSEATYESGFVIDKFPISRPNLTFSTLTVSNMSPEDSSIYLCSVRDRYGYTFGSGTRLTVV.

The CDR3 DNA sequence: TGTGCCAGCAGCTTAATTCTGAGCAATCAGCCCCAGCATTTT. Its protein is CASSLILSNQPQHF. The rearrangement joins TRBV7-2 to TRBJ1-5; D is uncertain. The germline CDR1 and CDR2 sequences are SGHTA and FQGNSA. This CDR3 comprises 14 residues. The V and J ends lost 2 bases and 1 base respectively, with 6 bases between them.

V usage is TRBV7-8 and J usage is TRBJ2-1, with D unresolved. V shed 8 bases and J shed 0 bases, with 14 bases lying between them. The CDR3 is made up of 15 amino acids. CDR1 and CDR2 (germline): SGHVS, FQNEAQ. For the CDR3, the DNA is TGTGCCAGCGGAATCGAGGATAGCTCCTACAATGAGCAGTTCTTC. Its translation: CASGIEDSSYNEQFF.

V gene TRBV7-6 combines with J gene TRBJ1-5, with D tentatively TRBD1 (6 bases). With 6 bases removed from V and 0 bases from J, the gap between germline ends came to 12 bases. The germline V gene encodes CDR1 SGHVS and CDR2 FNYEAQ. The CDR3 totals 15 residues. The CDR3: CASRKEGDSNQPQHF. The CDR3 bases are TGTGCCAGCAGGAAAGAGGGGGATAGCAATCAGCCCCAGCATTTT.

The CDR3 loop is CASSSPPSGSQETQYF. The CDR3 DNA reads TGCGCCAGCAGCTCCCCCCCTAGCGGGAGTCAAGAGACCCAGTACTTC. This rearrangement joins TRBV5-1 to TRBJ2-5, with TRBD2 matching over 10 bases. Trimming removed 3 bases from V and 2 bases from J; junction bases left unmatched: 7. Germline-derived CDR1 and CDR2 are SGHRS and YFSETQ. This CDR3 spans 16 amino acids.

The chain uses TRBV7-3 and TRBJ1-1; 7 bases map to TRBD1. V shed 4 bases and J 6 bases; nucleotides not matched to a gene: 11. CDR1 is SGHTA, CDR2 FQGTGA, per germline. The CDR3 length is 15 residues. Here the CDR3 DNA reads TGTGCCAGCAGCTCGTCAGGGGGGAGTAAGGCTGAAGCTTTCTTT. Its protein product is CASSSSGGSKAEAFF.

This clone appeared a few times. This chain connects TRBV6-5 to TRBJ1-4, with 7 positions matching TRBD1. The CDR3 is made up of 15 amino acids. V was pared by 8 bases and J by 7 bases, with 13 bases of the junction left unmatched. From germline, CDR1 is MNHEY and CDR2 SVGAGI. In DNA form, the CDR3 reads TGTGCCAGCGGACTTTTGACAGGGAGGCGTGAAAAACTGTTTTTT. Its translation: CASGLLTGRREKLFF.

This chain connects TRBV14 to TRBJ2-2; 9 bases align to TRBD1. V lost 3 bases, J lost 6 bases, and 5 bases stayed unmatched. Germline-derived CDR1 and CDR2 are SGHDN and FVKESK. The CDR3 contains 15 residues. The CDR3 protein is CASSHRDRAPGELFF. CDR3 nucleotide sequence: TGTGCCAGCAGCCACCGGGACAGGGCTCCCGGGGAGCTGTTTTTT.

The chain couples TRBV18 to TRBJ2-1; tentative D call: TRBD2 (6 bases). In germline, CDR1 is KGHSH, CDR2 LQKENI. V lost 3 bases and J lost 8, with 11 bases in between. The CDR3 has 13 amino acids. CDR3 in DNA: TGTGCCAGCTCACCTGGGTGGGGGGATGAGCAGTTCTTC. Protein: CASSPGWGDEQFF. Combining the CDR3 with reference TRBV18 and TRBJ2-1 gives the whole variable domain NAGVMQNPRHLVRRRGQEARLRCSPMKGHSHVYWYRQLPEEGLKFMVYLQKENIIDESGMPKERFSAEFPKEGPSILRIQQVVRGDSAAYFCASSPGWGDEQFFGPGTRLTVL.

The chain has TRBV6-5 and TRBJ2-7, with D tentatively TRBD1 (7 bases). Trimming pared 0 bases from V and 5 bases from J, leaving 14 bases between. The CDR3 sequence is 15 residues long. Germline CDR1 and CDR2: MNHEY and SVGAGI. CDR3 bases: TGTGCCAGCAGTTACTCGATCTTCAGGGGGGACGAGCAGTACTTC. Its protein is CASSYSIFRGDEQYF.